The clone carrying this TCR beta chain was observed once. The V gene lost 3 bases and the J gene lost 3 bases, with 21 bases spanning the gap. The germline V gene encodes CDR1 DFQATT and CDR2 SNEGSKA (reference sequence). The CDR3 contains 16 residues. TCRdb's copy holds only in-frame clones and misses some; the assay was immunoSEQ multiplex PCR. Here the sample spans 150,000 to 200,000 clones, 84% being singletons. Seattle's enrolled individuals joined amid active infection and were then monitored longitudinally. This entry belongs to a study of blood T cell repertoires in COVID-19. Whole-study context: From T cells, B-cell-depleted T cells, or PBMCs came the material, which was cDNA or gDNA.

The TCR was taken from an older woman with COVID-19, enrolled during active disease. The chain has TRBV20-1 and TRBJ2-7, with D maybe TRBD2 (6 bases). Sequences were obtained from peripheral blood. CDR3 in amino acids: CSASPPNWDSLYEQYF. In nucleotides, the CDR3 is TGCAGTGCTAGTCCCCCCAACTGGGACTCGCTCTACGAGCAGTACTTC.